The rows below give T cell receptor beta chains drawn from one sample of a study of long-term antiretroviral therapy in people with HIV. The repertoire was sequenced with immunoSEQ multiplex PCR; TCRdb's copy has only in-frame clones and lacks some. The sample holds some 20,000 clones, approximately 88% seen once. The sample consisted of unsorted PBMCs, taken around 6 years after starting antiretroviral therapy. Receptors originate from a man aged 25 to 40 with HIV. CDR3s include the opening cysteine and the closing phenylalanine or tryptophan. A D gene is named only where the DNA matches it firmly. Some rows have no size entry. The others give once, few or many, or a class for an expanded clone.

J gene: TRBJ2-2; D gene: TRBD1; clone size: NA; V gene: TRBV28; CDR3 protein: CASSPGDRGPGELFF; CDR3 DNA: TGTGCCAGCAGTCCAGGGGACAGGGGCCCCGGGGAGCTGTTTTTT
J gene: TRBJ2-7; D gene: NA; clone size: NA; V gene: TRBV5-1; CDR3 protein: CASSFKQGGFYEQYF; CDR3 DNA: TGCGCCAGCAGCTTTAAACAAGGAGGTTTTTACGAGCAGTACTTC
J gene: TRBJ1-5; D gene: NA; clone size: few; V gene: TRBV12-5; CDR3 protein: CASVRGGYQPQHF; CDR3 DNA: TGTGCTAGTGTCCGGGGGGGATATCAGCCCCAGCATTTT
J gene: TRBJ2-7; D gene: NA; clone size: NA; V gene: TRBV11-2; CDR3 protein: CASSLAGSSHEQYF; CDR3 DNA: TGTGCCAGCAGCTTAGCGGGTTCCTCCCACGAGCAGTACTTC
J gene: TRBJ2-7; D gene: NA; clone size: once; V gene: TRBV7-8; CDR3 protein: CASSNGYEQYF; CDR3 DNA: TGTGCCAGCAGCAACGGGTACGAGCAGTACTTC
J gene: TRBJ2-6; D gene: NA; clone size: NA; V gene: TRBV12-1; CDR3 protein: CASSGIYVGQSRANVLTF; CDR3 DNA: TGTGCCAGCAGCGGGATCTATGTAGGACAAAGTCGGGCCAACGTCCTGACTTTC
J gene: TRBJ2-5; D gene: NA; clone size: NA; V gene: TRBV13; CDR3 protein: CASSLAGDEEETQYF; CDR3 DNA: TGTGCCAGCAGCTTAGCAGGGGACGAAGAAGAGACCCAGTACTTC
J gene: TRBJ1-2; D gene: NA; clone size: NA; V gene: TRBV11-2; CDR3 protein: CASSPDGAGYGYTF; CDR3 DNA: TGCGCCAGCAGCCCAGATGGGGCGGGCTATGGCTACACCTTC
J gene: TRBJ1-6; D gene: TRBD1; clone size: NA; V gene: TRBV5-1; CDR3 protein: CASSDDRGLSPLHF; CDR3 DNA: TGCGCCAGCAGCGACGACAGGGGGCTCTCACCCCTCCACTTT
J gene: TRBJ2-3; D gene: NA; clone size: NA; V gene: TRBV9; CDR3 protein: CASSPLHGGTPADTQYF; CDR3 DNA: TGTGCCAGCAGCCCCCTCCATGGGGGGACGCCGGCAGATACGCAGTATTTT
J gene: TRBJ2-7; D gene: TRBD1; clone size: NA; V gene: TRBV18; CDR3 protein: CASSPEQGLSYEQYF; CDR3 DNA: TGTGCCAGCTCACCGGAACAGGGGCTTTCCTACGAGCAGTACTTC
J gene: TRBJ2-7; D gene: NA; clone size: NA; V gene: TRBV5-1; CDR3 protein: CASSPDIPSSYEQYF; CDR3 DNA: TGCGCCAGCAGCCCCGACATTCCATCCTCCTACGAGCAGTACTTC
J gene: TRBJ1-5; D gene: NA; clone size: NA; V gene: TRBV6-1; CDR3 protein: CASKKTGNSNQPQHF; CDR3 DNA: TGTGCCAGTAAAAAGACAGGAAATAGCAATCAGCCCCAGCATTTT
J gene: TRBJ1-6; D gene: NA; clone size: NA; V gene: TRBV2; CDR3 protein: CASSEPPGPLHF; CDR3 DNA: TGTGCCAGCAGCGAACCCCCAGGACCCCTCCACTTT
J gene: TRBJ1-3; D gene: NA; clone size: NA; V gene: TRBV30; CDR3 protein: CAWSVYFGRFSGNTIYF; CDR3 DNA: TGTGCCTGGAGTGTATATTTCGGGCGGTTCTCTGGAAACACCATATATTTT
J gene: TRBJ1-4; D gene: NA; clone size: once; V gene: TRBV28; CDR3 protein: CASSLRGATNEKLFF; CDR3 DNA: TGTGCCAGCAGTTTAAGAGGAGCAACTAATGAAAAACTGTTTTTT
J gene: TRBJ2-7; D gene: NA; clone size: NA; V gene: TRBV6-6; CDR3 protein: CASSSPNGSYEQYF; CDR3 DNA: TGTGCCAGCAGTTCGCCGAACGGTTCCTACGAGCAGTACTTC
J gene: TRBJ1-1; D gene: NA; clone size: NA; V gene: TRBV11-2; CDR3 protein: CASSPGGSNTEAFF; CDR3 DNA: TGTGCCAGCAGCCCCGGCGGCTCGAACACTGAAGCTTTCTTT
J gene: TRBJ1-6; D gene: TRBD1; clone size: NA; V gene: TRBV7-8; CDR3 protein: CASSATGTGSSYNSPLHF; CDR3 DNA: TGTGCCAGCAGCGCCACCGGGACAGGTAGCTCCTATAATTCACCCCTCCACTTT
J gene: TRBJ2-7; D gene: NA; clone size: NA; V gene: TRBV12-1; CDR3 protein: CASSLPDGGYEQYF; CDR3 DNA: TGTGCCAGCAGCCTCCCGGACGGAGGCTACGAGCAGTACTTC
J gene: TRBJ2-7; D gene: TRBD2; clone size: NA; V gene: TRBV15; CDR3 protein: CATSSRPAGLSYEQYF; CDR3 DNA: TGTGCCACCAGCTCACGGCCAGCGGGGTTGAGCTACGAGCAGTACTTC
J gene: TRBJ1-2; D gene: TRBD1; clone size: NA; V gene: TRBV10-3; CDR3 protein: CATREGAEGYTF; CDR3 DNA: TGTGCCACCCGAGAGGGGGCTGAGGGCTACACCTTC
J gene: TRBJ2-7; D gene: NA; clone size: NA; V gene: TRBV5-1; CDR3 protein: CASSLGQGGSYEQYF; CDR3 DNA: TGCGCCAGCAGCTTGGGTCAGGGGGGCTCCTACGAGCAGTACTTC
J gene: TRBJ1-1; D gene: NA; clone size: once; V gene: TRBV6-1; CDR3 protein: CASSRSGTTEAFF; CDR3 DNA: TGTGCCAGCAGCCGTTCAGGGACCACTGAAGCTTTCTTT
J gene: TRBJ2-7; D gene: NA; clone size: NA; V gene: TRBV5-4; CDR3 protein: CASSSGREGFYEQYF; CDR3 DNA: TGTGCCAGCAGCTCGGGGCGTGAGGGATTTTACGAGCAGTACTTC
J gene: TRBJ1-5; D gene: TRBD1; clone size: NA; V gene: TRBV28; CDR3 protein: CASSLSGWGDRSLNQPQHF; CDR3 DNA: TGTGCCAGCAGTTTATCAGGTTGGGGGGACAGGAGCCTCAATCAGCCCCAGCATTTT
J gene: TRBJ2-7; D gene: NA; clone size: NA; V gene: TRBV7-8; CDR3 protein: CASRLDALGSYEQYF; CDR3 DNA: TGTGCCAGCAGGTTAGATGCCCTAGGGTCCTACGAGCAGTACTTC
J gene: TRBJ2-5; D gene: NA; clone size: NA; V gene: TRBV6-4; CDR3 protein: CAPRTTRQTQYF; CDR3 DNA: TGTGCCCCCCGGACCACCAGGCAGACCCAGTACTTC
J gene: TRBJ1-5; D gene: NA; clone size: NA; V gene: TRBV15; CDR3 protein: CATSRDPSGEPQHF; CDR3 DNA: TGTGCCACCAGCAGAGATCCAAGCGGGGAGCCCCAGCATTTT
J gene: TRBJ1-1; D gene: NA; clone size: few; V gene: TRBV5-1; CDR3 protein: CASSLSQSNTEAFF; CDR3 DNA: TGCGCCAGCAGCTTGTCCCAGTCCAACACTGAAGCTTTCTTT
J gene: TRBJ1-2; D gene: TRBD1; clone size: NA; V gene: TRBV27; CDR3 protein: CASRPTGGRNYGYTF; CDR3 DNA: TGTGCCAGCAGGCCAACAGGGGGAAGAAACTATGGCTACACCTTC
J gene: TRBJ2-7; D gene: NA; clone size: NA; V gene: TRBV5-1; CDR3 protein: CASSQSGEYEQYF; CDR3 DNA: TGCGCCAGCAGCCAATCCGGGGAATACGAGCAGTACTTC
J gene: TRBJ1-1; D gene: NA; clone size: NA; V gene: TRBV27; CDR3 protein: CASSPVAYTEAFF; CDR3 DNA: TGTGCCAGCAGTCCGGTGGCGTACACTGAAGCTTTCTTT
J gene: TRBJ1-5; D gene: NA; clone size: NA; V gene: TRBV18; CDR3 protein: CASSPTFRGAGSNQPQHF; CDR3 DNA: TGTGCCAGCTCGCCAACATTCAGGGGCGCGGGGAGCAATCAGCCCCAGCATTTT
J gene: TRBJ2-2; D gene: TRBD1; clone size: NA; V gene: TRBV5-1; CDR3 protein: CASSFAGTGVTGELFF; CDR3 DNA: TGCGCCAGCAGCTTCGCCGGGACAGGAGTCACCGGGGAGCTGTTTTTT
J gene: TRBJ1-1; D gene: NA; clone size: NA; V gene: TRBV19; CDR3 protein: CASLPDSNTEAFF; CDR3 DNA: TGTGCCAGTCTCCCCGACAGTAACACTGAAGCTTTCTTT
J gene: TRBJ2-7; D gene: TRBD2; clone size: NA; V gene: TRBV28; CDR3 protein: CASKSGTSGKDEQYF; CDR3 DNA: TGTGCCAGCAAATCCGGGACTAGCGGGAAGGACGAGCAGTACTTC
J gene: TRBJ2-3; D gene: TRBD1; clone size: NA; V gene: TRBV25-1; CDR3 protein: CASSTRGNTDTQYF; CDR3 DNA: TGTGCCAGCAGCACCAGGGGGAACACAGATACGCAGTATTTT
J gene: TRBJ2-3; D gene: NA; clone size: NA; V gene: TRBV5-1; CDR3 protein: CASSPLAPSTDTQYF; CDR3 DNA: TGCGCCAGCAGCCCCTTAGCGCCTAGCACAGATACGCAGTATTTT
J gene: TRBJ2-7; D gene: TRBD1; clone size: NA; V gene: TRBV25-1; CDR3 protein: CASSRQGFGEQYF; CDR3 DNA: TGTGCCAGCAGCCGACAGGGATTCGGCGAGCAGTACTTC
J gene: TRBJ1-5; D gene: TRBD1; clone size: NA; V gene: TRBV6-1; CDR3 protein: CASSEGTGGSSNQPQHF; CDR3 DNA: TGTGCCAGCAGTGAAGGGACAGGGGGTAGTAGCAATCAGCCCCAGCATTTT
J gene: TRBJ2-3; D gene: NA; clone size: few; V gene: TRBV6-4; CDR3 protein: CASSDSASVDTQYF; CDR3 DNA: TGTGCCAGCAGTGACTCCGCGTCGGTAGATACGCAGTATTTT
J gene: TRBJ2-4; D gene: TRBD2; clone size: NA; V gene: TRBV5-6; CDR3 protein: CASSLGAGEEAKNIQYF; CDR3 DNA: TGTGCCAGCAGCTTGGGGGCGGGAGAGGAGGCCAAAAACATTCAGTACTTC